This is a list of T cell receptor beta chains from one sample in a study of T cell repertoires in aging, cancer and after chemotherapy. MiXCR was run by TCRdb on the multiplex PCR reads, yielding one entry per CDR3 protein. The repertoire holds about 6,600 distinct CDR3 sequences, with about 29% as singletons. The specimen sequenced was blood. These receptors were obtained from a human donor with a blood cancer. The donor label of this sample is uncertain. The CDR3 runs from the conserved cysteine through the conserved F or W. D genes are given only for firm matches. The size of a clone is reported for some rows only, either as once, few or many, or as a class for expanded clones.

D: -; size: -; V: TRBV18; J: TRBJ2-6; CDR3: CASSQGSEAGANVLTF; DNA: TGTGCCAGCTCACAAGGTTCCGAAGCTGGGGCCAACGTCCTGACTTTC
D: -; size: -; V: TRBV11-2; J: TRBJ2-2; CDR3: CASRLRGSGELFF; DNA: TGTGCCAGCAGACTGAGGGGGTCCGGGGAGCTGTTTTTT
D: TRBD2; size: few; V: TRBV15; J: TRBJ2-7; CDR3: CATSSGLAGGGYEQYF; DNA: TGTGCCACCAGCTCGGGACTAGCGGGGGGAGGCTACGAGCAGTACTTC
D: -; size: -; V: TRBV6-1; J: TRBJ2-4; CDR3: CASSLRREDIQYF; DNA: TGTGCCAGCAGTTTACGCAGGGAGGACATTCAGTACTTC
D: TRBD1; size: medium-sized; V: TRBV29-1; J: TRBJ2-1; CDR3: CSVEGGTGRYNEQFF; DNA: TGCAGCGTTGAAGGCGGGACAGGGAGGTACAATGAGCAGTTCTTC
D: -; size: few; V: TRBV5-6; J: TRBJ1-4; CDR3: CASSIRQGYEKLFF; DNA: TGTGCCAGCAGTATACGGCAGGGTTATGAAAAACTGTTTTTT
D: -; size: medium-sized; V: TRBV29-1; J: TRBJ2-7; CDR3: CSATGPRRGPYEQYF; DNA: TGCAGCGCCACTGGGCCACGCAGGGGACCCTACGAGCAGTACTTC
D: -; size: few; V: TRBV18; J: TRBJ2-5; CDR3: CASSPPGAETQYF; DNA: TGTGCCAGCTCACCACCGGGGGCGGAGACCCAGTACTTC
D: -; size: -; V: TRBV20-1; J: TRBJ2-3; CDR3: CSARRDAYTQYF; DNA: TGCAGTGCCAGACGGGACGCTTATACGCAGTATTTT
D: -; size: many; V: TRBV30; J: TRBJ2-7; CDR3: CAWSVDSAGYEQYF; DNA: TGTGCCTGGAGTGTAGATAGCGCGGGTTACGAGCAGTACTTC
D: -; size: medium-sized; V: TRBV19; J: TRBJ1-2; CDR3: CATKGGNYGYTF; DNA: TGTGCCACCAAGGGCGGGAACTATGGCTACACCTTC
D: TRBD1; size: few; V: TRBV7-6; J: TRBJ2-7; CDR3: CASSWGTEGYEQYF; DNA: TGTGCCAGCAGCTGGGGGACAGAGGGTTACGAGCAGTACTTC
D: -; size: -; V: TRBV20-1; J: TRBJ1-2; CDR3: CSASVGAEGYTF; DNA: TGCAGTGCTAGTGTGGGGGCGGAAGGCTACACCTTC
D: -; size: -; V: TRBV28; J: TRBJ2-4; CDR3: CASSLGGPAGVNIQYF; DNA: TGTGCCAGCAGTTTAGGGGGGCCGGCCGGTGTAAACATTCAGTACTTC
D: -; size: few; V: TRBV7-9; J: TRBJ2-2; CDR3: CASSFGGYTGELFF; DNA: TGTGCCAGCAGCTTCGGTGGTTACACCGGGGAGCTGTTTTTT
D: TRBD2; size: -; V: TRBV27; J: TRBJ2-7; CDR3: CASSISGGDYEQYF; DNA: TGTGCCAGCAGTATTAGCGGGGGGGATTACGAGCAGTACTTC
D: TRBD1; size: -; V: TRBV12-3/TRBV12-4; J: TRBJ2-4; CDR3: CASSELTGTGISNIQYF; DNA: TGTGCCAGCAGTGAATTGACCGGGACAGGGATTTCAAACATTCAGTACTTC
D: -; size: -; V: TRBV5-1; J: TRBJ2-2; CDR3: CASSLLGLGELFF; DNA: TGCGCCAGCAGCTTGTTGGGACTCGGGGAGCTGTTTTTT
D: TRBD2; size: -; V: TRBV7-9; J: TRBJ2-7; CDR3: CASSLLTSGVLEQYF; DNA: TGTGCCAGCAGCTTACTGACTAGCGGGGTCCTCGAGCAGTACTTC
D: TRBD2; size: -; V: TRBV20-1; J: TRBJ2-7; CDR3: CSASTSGGYEQYF; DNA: TGCAGTGCTAGCACTAGCGGGGGCTACGAGCAGTACTTC
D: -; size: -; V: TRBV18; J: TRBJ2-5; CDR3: CASSPRGGNQETQYF; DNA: TGTGCCAGCTCGCCGAGAGGGGGAAACCAAGAGACCCAGTACTTC
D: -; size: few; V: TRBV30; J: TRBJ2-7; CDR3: CAWSSGEEQYF; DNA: TGTGCCTGGAGTTCGGGGGAAGAGCAGTACTTC
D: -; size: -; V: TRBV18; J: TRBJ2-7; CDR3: CASSPSGVYEQYF; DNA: TGTGCCAGCTCACCTTCCGGGGTCTACGAGCAGTACTTC
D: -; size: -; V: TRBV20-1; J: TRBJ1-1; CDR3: CSAPTGLGSTEAFF; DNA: TGCAGTGCGCCGACTGGGCTAGGGAGCACTGAAGCTTTCTTT
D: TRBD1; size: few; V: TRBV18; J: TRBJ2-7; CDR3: CASSLHSSTGTGYEQYF; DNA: TGTGCCAGCTCACTCCATAGTTCAACCGGGACAGGGTACGAGCAGTACTTC
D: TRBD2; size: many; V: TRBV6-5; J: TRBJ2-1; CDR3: CASSGGGLHNEQFF; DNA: TGTGCCAGCAGTGGGGGGGGACTTCACAATGAGCAGTTCTTC
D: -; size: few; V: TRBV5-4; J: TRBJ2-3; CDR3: CASSLDRGFTDTQYF; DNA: TGTGCCAGCAGCTTGGATCGGGGCTTCACAGATACGCAGTATTTT
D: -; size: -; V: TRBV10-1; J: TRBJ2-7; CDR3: CASSPTLSYEQYF; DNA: TGCGCCAGCAGTCCGACACTCTCCTACGAGCAGTACTTC
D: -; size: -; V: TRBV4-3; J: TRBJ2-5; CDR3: CASSLTREETQYF; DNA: TGCGCCAGCAGCCTCACTAGAGAAGAGACCCAGTACTTC
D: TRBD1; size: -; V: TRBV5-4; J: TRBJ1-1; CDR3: CASSPPGQGNTEAFF; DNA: TGTGCCAGCAGCCCCCCGGGACAGGGGAACACTGAAGCTTTCTTT
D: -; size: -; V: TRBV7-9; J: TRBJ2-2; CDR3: CASSLEPNAELFF; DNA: TGTGCCAGCAGCTTAGAGCCTAACGCGGAGCTGTTTTTT
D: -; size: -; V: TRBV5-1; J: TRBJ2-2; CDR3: CASSLAPGRGAGELFF; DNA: TGCGCCAGCAGCTTGGCCCCGGGGAGAGGGGCCGGGGAGCTGTTTTTT
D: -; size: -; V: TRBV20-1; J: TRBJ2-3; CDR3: CSAVHGFTDTQYF; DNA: TGCAGTGCCGTCCACGGATTCACAGATACGCAGTATTTT
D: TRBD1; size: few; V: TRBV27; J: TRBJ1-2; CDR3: CASSFLPDRGGYTF; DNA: TGTGCCAGCAGTTTCCTACCCGACAGGGGGGGCTACACCTTC
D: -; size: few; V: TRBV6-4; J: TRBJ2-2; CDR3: CASSDNIHTGELFF; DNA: TGTGCCAGCAGTGATAACATCCACACCGGGGAGCTGTTTTTT